This T cell receptor beta chain derives from a study of shared clonotypes between healthy human individuals. Comment on this clone: Its antigen is currently unknown. Within the sample, other DNA sequences also encode this same CDR3.

General study points: Among non-shared clonotypes, generation probabilities were lower than among those shared by all four donors.

Replicate sorted-subset PCRs were loaded with approximately 190 ng DNA, tens of thousands of T cell genomes. Here immunoSEQ multiplex PCR was the method, and the copy in TCRdb shows in-frame clones only, minus some. The sample holds approximately 1,500,000 clones; more than 95% are singletons and the top ten take approximately 1.1%. V lost 2 bases to trimming and J lost 3 bases, with 9 bases between them. The CDR3 runs 14 residues. The germline V gene has CDR1 MDHEN and CDR2 SYDVKM. The TCR was taken from a man aged 30-40 years in good health. The sample was naive CD4+ T cells sorted from blood. The subset denotes: CD45RA+ positively selected. The chain couples TRBV28 to TRBJ2-3; D perhaps matches TRBD1 (6 bases). CDR3 region: CASSLGTGTDTQYF. CDR3 coding DNA: TGTGCCAGCAGTTTAGGTACAGGGACAGATACGCAGTATTTT.